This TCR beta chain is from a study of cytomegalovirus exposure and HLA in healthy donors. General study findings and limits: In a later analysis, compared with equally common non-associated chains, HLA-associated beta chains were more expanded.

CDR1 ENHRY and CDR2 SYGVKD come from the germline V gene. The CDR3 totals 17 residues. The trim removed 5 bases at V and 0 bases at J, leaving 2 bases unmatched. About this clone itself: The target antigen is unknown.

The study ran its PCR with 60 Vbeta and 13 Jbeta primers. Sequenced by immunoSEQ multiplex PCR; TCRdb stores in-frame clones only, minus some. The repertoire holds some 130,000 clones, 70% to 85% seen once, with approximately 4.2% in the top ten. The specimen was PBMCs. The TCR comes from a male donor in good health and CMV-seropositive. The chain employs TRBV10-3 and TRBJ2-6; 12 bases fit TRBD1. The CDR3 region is CAISMGQGASGANVLTF. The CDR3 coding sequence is TGTGCCATCAGTATGGGACAGGGGGCCTCTGGGGCCAACGTCCTGACTTTC.